This T cell receptor (beta chain) was captured in a study of spatial heterogeneity in lung cancer. Time point described: blood at routine non-recurrence follow-up after resection. To note about this clonotype: Its antigen is as yet unknown.

TCRdb fed the 5' RACE reads into MiXCR, producing one record per CDR3 protein. Among roughly 71,000 distinct CDR3 sequences listed, 7.5% to 10% were seen once. CDR3 size: 15 residues. V lost 1 base and J lost 7; bases outside the gene matches: 3. Germline-derived CDR1 and CDR2 are SGHVS and FNYEAQ. Notes on the study in general: Follow-up blood showed ubiquitous expanded tumor TCRs less than blood at resection did.

The sequence was collected from a female donor with early-stage non-small cell lung cancer. The chain combines TRBV7-6 with TRBJ2-1; 11 bases are shared with TRBD2. This specimen consisted of PBMCs, obtained at follow-up. The CDR3 DNA reads TGTGCCAGCAGCTTAGATAGCGGGAGGGGTAATGAGCAGTTCTTC. This translates into CASSLDSGRGNEQFF.